Reported below is one TCR beta chain. What it recognizes is unknown. This table comes from immunoSEQ multiplex PCR, and its TCRdb copy is limited to in-frame clones, with some not included. Here the sample spans fewer than 90,000 clones, roughly 91% being singletons. The entry originates in a study of OX40 agonist ivuxolimab in advanced cancers. Background on the study: Patients' therapy was ivuxolimab, an antibody that acts as an agonist of OX40 (CD134). Study-level findings and limits: There were, on average, more expanded clones in CD8+ T cells than in CD4+.

The CDR3 consists of 14 residues. Trimming removed 1 base from V and 2 bases from J, with 5 bases in between. Germline CDR1 and CDR2: SGHTA and FQGNSA. The chain uses TRBV7-2 and TRBJ2-2; D not certain. The specimen comprised CD4+ or CD8+ T cells sorted from blood, sampled in a trial of the OX40 agonist ivuxolimab. This TCR was recovered from an adult with an advanced solid tumor such as melanoma, head and neck, liver or kidney cancer. Written as DNA, the CDR3 is TGTGCCAGCAGCTTAGTGGAAAACACCGGGGAGCTGTTTTTT. It yields the protein CASSLVENTGELFF.